The next 26 T cell receptor beta chains were all read from a single sample in a study of T cell changes during pregnancy in multiple sclerosis. Sequencing was performed with immunoSEQ multiplex PCR; in TCRdb, only in-frame clones are kept and a portion is missing. The sample gives 50,000 or so clones, about 90% of which show up once; over 1% is in the top ten. The sequencing used peripheral blood, collected after pregnancy. The receptors originated from a female donor in good health, enrolled as a control in a pregnancy study.

CDR3 sequence reads: CASSISGGWRAISNQPQHF. As DNA, the CDR3 is TGTGCCAGTAGTATTTCAGGGGGATGGAGAGCAATCAGCAATCAGCCCCAGCATTTT. The chain uses TRBV19 and TRBJ1-5; 7 bases match TRBD1. The CDR3 totals 19 residues. Germline CDR1 LNHDA, CDR2 SQIVND (reference sequence). With 3 bases clipped from V and 1 base from J, the junction kept 15 bases outside the gene matches.

The CDR3 bases are TGTGCCAGCAGACAGGGAGCGAACACCGGGGAGCTGTTTTTT. It yields the protein CASRQGANTGELFF. The chain carries TRBV25-1 and TRBJ2-2, with D perhaps matching TRBD1 (6 bases). Trimming removed 6 bases from V and 0 bases from J, with 8 bases in between. This CDR3 has 14 residues. Germline V lookup: CDR1 MGHDK, CDR2 SYGVNS.

Worth noting for this clone: The junction departs from the called germline gene at one end, perhaps through a read error. This chain links TRBV7-7 with TRBJ2-7; D is possibly TRBD1 (5 bases). Per germline, CDR1 SSHAT and CDR2 FNYEAQ (reference sequence). The CDR3 has 14 amino acids. The CDR3 nucleotides are TGTGCTAGCAGCTTACAGGCAGGGATGTACGAGCAGTACTTC. It is translated as CASSLQAGMYEQYF.

The rearrangement uses TRBV9 and TRBJ2-2; TRBD1 might be the D (6 bases). V was cut by 4 bases and J by 2 bases, with 15 bases left in between. CDR1 and CDR2 (germline): SGDLS, YYNGEE. The CDR3 loop spans 16 amino acids. The CDR3 nucleotides read TGTGCCAGCAGCCCTGCGTGGACAGCTAACACCGGGGAGCTGTTTTTT. Protein: CASSPAWTANTGELFF. Full variable domain (missing parts from reference TRBV9 and TRBJ2-2): DSGVTQTPKHLITATGQRVTLRCSPRSGDLSVYWYQQSLDQGLQFLIQYYNGEERAKGNILERFSAQQFPDLHSELNLSSLELGDSALYFCASSPAWTANTGELFFGEGSRLTVL.

In its sample, this clone was seen once. The chain has TRBV9 and TRBJ1-2; 9 bases line up with TRBD1. This CDR3 has 15 residues. Germline V lookup: CDR1 SGDLS, CDR2 YYNGEE. Unmatched junction bases numbered 6, after V lost 4 bases and J lost 2 bases. The CDR3 DNA reads as TGTGCCAGCAGCACCTACGGGACAGGGAACTATGGCTACACCTTC. Protein sequence: CASSTYGTGNYGYTF.

The J gene is TRBJ2-7, the V gene TRBV5-6; 10 bases are a match to TRBD2. The CDR3 has 15 residues. Trimming removed 2 bases from V and 7 bases from J; junction bases left unmatched: 9. CDR1 SGHDT and CDR2 YYEEEE come from the germline V gene. The CDR3 region is CASSFRTSGGVEQYF. The CDR3 DNA follows: TGTGCCAGCAGCTTCAGGACTAGCGGAGGCGTGGAGCAGTACTTC. Using reference TRBV5-6 and TRBJ2-7 for the parts outside the CDR3, the full variable domain is DAGVTQSPTHLIKTRGQQVTLRCSPKSGHDTVSWYQQALGQGPQFIFQYYEEEERQRGNFPDRFSGHQFPNYSSELNVNALLLGDSALYLCASSFRTSGGVEQYFGPGTRLTVT.

The chain carries TRBV6-1 and TRBJ2-6, with a weak D call TRBD1 (5 bases). This CDR3 has 14 amino acids. Germline-derived CDR1 and CDR2 are MNHNS and SASEGT. Trimming removed 4 bases from V and 4 bases from J, with 8 bases in between. CDR3 amino acids: CASSAQAGANVLTF. CDR3 in DNA: TGTGCCAGCAGTGCACAGGCAGGGGCCAACGTCCTGACTTTC.

The chain combines TRBV19 with TRBJ1-6, with TRBD1 as a possible D gene (6 bases). This CDR3 is built from 15 residues. Deletions cut 1 base from V and 6 bases from J, with 10 bases between. In germline, CDR1 is LNHDA, CDR2 SQIVND (reference sequence). The CDR3 DNA reads TGTGCCAGTAGTATAGTAGGGGGTGGTAATTCACCCCTCCACTTT. Translated, it gives CASSIVGGGNSPLHF.

The V call is TRBV29-1, the J call TRBJ2-3; 9 bases map to TRBD2. Germline loops: CDR1 SQVTM, CDR2 ANQGSEA. Trimming cost V 7 bases and J 1 base; bases outside gene matches: 3. The CDR3 consists of 13 residues. In DNA, the CDR3 is TGCAGCGCTGTAGCGGGGGGCACAGATACGCAGTATTTT. It is translated as CSAVAGGTDTQYF.

This chain uses TRBV5-8 with TRBJ1-1, with D possibly being TRBD1 (6 bases). CDR3 length equals 16 residues. From germline, CDR1 is SGHTS and CDR2 YDEGEE. Between the trimmed V and J ends, which lost 3 bases and 2 bases, there was a span of 17 bases. Written as DNA, the CDR3 is TGTGCCAGCAGCTCTCTAACCGTACAGGGAAACACTGAAGCTTTCTTT. This sequence encodes CASSSLTVQGNTEAFF.

The chain is built from TRBV14 and TRBJ1-6; D may be TRBD1 (5 bases). The CDR3 is 15 amino acids. Germline V gene lookup returns CDR1 SGHDN and CDR2 FVKESK. The V end was cut by 0 bases, the J end by 7 bases, with 10 bases between. This CDR3 is CASSQDGRGNSPLHF. Written as DNA, the CDR3 is TGTGCCAGCAGCCAAGATGGCCGGGGGAATTCACCCCTCCACTTT.

This chain uses TRBV7-2 with TRBJ2-1, with TRBD2 matching 7 bases. The germline CDR1 and CDR2 sequences are SGHTA and FQGNSA. The CDR3 loop spans 16 amino acids. V lost 1 base and J lost 2; bases outside the gene matches: 5. CDR3 DNA sequence: TGTGCCAGCAGCTTAGGGGGCCGGGGGGCCTACAATGAGCAGTTCTTC. Translated: CASSLGGRGAYNEQFF.

The J gene is TRBJ2-5, the V gene TRBV7-9; D is ambiguous. The length of the CDR3 is 15 residues. Germline loops: CDR1 SEHNR, CDR2 FQNEAQ (reference sequence). V was pared by 0 bases and J by 0 bases, with 8 bases between. CDR3 residues: CASSLAESYQETQYF. The CDR3 DNA reads as TGTGCCAGCAGCTTAGCTGAAAGCTACCAAGAGACCCAGTACTTC.

The V gene is TRBV28, the J gene TRBJ2-5; 7 bases align to TRBD2. J gave up 1 base and V 5 bases, and 4 bases lay outside the gene matches. Per germline, CDR1 MDHEN and CDR2 SYDVKM. The CDR3 is 14 residues long. The CDR3 loop reads CASSQLAPQETQYF. The CDR3 DNA reads TGTGCCAGCAGTCAACTAGCGCCCCAAGAGACCCAGTACTTC.

The rearrangement uses TRBV6-5 and TRBJ1-2; TRBD1 is a possible D gene (6 bases). This CDR3 has 14 residues. Germline values: CDR1 MNHEY, CDR2 SVGAGI. Trimming pared 6 bases from V and 7 bases from J, leaving 18 bases between. CDR3 bases: TGTGCCAGCAGCCCGCCCAGGGGCATTGGTGGCTACACCTTC. Protein: CASSPPRGIGGYTF.

This chain joins TRBV4-2 and TRBJ1-1; D ambiguous. The V and J ends lost 1 base and 4 bases respectively, with 7 bases between them. CDR1 and CDR2 from the germline V gene are LGHNA and YNFKEQ. The CDR3 runs 13 residues. CDR3 residues: CASSQGSGTEAFF. The CDR3, as DNA: TGTGCCAGCAGCCAAGGGTCGGGCACTGAAGCTTTCTTT.

This chain uses TRBV2 with TRBJ2-4; D unresolved. This CDR3 has 13 amino acids. Trimming took off 4 bases at V and 9 bases at J, with 13 bases between the two ends. The germline V gene has CDR1 SNHLY and CDR2 FYNNEI. The CDR3 reads CASSVADSGIQYF. The CDR3 DNA reads as TGTGCCAGCAGTGTGGCGGATTCGGGCATTCAGTACTTC.

The V call is TRBV6-1, the J call TRBJ1-2, with D tentatively TRBD1 (5 bases). V gave up 2 bases and J gave up 4 bases, with 11 bases separating them. The CDR3 has 14 residues. In germline, CDR1 is MNHNS, CDR2 SASEGT. CDR3 sequence reads: CASSESGRAYGYTF. In nucleotides, the CDR3 is TGTGCCAGCAGTGAATCGGGCAGGGCCTATGGCTACACCTTC.

The chain carries TRBV2 and TRBJ2-7; 7 bases align to TRBD2. V lost 6 bases to trimming and J lost 0 bases; unmatched junction nucleotides: 8. The CDR3 loop spans 15 amino acids. Germline assignment: CDR1 SNHLY and CDR2 FYNNEI. The CDR3 nucleotides are TGTGCCAGCAGAGTAGGCGGGAGCCTCTCCTACGAGCAGTACTTC. Residues: CASRVGGSLSYEQYF.

V and J are TRBV6-4 and TRBJ2-3; 8 bases are shared with TRBD2. This CDR3 comprises 14 residues. CDR1 is MRHNA, CDR2 SNTAGT, per germline. Trimming cost V 3 bases and J 1 base; bases outside gene matches: 0. CDR3 coding DNA: TGTGCCAGCAGTGAGCGGGGGGGCACAGATACGCAGTATTTT. Amino acids: CASSERGGTDTQYF.

This clone appeared a few times. As DNA, the CDR3 is TGTGCCAGCACCGGGACAGTTAATTCACCCCTCCACTTT. It is translated as CASTGTVNSPLHF. The chain joins TRBV2 to TRBJ1-6; 7 positions match TRBD1. The CDR3 extends over 13 amino acids. Germline CDR1 SNHLY, CDR2 FYNNEI. Trimming cost V 7 bases and J 6 bases; bases outside gene matches: 3.

This clone appeared a single time. The chain has TRBV28 and TRBJ1-2, with 10 bases fitting TRBD1. In germline, CDR1 is MDHEN, CDR2 SYDVKM. The CDR3 spans 17 residues. V gave up 2 bases and J gave up 0 bases; unmatched junction bases: 6. CDR3 sequence: CASSLRQGAVANYGYTF. CDR3 sequence (DNA): TGTGCCAGCAGTTTACGACAGGGGGCGGTAGCTAACTATGGCTACACCTTC.

The chain carries TRBV19 and TRBJ1-2; D gene uncertain. Trimming left V 7 bases short and J 4 bases short, with 16 bases between. This CDR3 is built from 14 residues. CDR1 is LNHDA and CDR2 is SQIVND in the germline V gene (reference sequence). CDR3 sequence: CASIEGGAGYGYTF. The DNA of the CDR3 is TGTGCCAGTATTGAGGGAGGCGCCGGCTATGGCTACACCTTC.

The chain couples TRBV6-4 to TRBJ1-2, with 7 bases fitting TRBD1. The germline CDR1 and CDR2 sequences are MRHNA and SNTAGT. V gave up 3 bases and J gave up 1 base; unmatched junction bases: 5. This CDR3 is 15 amino acids long. The CDR3 DNA reads TGTGCCAGCAGTGATTCCGGGACAGTTAACTATGGCTACACCTTC. Translated: CASSDSGTVNYGYTF.

This chain uses TRBV18 with TRBJ2-5, with TRBD2 identical over 7 bases. J lost 2 bases, V lost 4 bases, and 4 bases had no gene match. Germline V gives CDR1 KGHSH, CDR2 LQKENI. This CDR3 is 14 amino acids long. The CDR3 DNA reads as TGTGCCAGCTCACAGGTCGGGGGGCAAGAGACCCAGTACTTC. Translated: CASSQVGGQETQYF.

This clone was picked up one time. V and J are TRBV6-6 and TRBJ1-5, with D possibly being TRBD1 (6 bases). With 6 bases removed from V and 5 bases from J, the gap between germline ends came to 14 bases. CDR3 length equals 14 residues. The germline CDR1 and CDR2 sequences are MNHNY and SVGAGI (reference sequence). The CDR3 spells CASRMGGGDQPQHF. The CDR3 nucleotides are TGTGCCAGCAGGATGGGGGGGGGCGATCAGCCCCAGCATTTT.